The next 6 T cell receptor beta chains were all read from a single sample in a study of response to subunit inactivated influenza vaccine. TCRdb reanalysed the RT-PCR reads using MiXCR and keeps one entry per CDR3 protein. The data contain around 580,000 distinct CDR3 sequences, approximately 14% of them singletons. This specimen was PBMCs from blood, taken 11 to 12 days after vaccination. All receptors come from a middle-aged man who received an inactivated influenza vaccine.

The sample holds a few counts of this clonotype. The chain links TRBV27 to TRBJ1-1, with D maybe TRBD1 (5 bases). V was trimmed by 6 bases and J by 8 bases, leaving 10 bases between them. The CDR3 is 11 amino acids. The germline V gene has CDR1 MNHEY and CDR2 SMNVEV (reference sequence). CDR3 region: CASRHGTEAFF. CDR3 nucleotide sequence: TGTGCCAGCAGACACGGGACCGAAGCTTTCTTT.

This clonotype was observed a few times. The rearrangement joins TRBV7-2 to TRBJ2-3; 7 bases map to TRBD1. Trimming removed 1 base from V and 0 bases from J; junction bases left unmatched: 1. Germline CDR1 SGHTA, CDR2 FQGNSA. This CDR3 contains 15 residues. CDR3: CASSLVRGSTDTQYF. DNA of the CDR3: TGTGCCAGCAGCTTAGTCAGGGGGAGCACAGATACGCAGTATTTT. Full variable domain (missing parts from reference TRBV7-2 and TRBJ2-3): GAGVSQSPSNKVTEKGKDVELRCDPISGHTALYWYRQSLGQGLEFLIYFQGNSAPDKSGLPSDRFSAERTGGSVSTLTIQRTQQEDSAVYLCASSLVRGSTDTQYFGPGTRLTVL.

V and J are TRBV12-3 or TRBV12-4 and TRBJ2-1; TRBD2 matches 9 bases. The CDR3 is made up of 12 amino acids. The V segment lost 6 bases and the J segment 10 bases; nucleotides outside the gene matches: 4. The CDR3 spells CASRRGGGEQFF. The CDR3, as DNA: TGTGCCAGCAGGCGGGGGGGAGGAGAGCAGTTCTTC.

This clonotype has a count of ten or more. The chain links TRBV24-1 to TRBJ2-1; 11 bases map to TRBD2. The V gene end was trimmed by 3 bases and the J gene end by 10 bases; junction bases not matched to a gene: 7. CDR1 and CDR2 (germline): KGHDR, SFDVKD. This CDR3 has 15 residues. The CDR3 loop is CATSDTSGRRGEQFF. In nucleotides, the CDR3 is TGTGCCACCAGTGATACTAGCGGGAGACGGGGGGAGCAGTTCTTC.

Ten or more counts support this clonotype. A read error may produce the germline difference seen at one junction end. The chain couples TRBV12-3 or TRBV12-4 to TRBJ2-7; the match to TRBD2 covers 9 bases. The CDR3 contains 12 residues. For the CDR3, the DNA is TGTGCCAGCAGTTTAGTTCGCGGGAGGGCCGAGTTC. Protein: CASSLVRGRAEF.

This rearrangement joins TRBV7-2 to TRBJ2-3; unclear D gene. Trimming pared 2 bases from V and 4 bases from J, leaving 7 bases between. The CDR3 has 13 residues. Germline V gene data show CDR1 as SGHTA and CDR2 as FQGNSA. Written as DNA, the CDR3 is TGTGCCAGCAGCTTATTAGGTGCAGATACGCAGTATTTT. Translating it yields CASSLLGADTQYF.